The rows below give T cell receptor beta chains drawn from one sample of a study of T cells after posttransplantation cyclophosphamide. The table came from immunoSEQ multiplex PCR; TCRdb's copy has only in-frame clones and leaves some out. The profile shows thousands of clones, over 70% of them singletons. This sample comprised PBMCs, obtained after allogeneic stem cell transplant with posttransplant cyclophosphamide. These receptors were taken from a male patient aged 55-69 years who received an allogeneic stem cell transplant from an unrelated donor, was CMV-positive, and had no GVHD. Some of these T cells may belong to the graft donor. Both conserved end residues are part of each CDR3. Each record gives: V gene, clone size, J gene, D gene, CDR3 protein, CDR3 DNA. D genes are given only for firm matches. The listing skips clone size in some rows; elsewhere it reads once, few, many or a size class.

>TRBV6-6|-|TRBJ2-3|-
CASSYPEITDTQYF
TGTGCCAGCAGTTACCCCGAGATAACAGATACGCAGTATTTT
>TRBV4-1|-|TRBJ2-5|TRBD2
CASSPTGGAGGTYQETQYF
TGCGCCAGCAGCCCGACGGGGGGAGCGGGAGGGACGTACCAAGAGACCCAGTACTTC
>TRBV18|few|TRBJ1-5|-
CASSHGDRQPQHF
TGTGCCAGCTCACACGGAGACAGGCAGCCCCAGCATTTT
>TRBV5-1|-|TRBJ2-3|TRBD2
CASSLSYWGGGTDTQYF
TGCGCCAGCAGCTTGAGTTACTGGGGGGGAGGCACAGATACGCAGTATTTT
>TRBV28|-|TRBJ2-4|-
CASTFPGSAIQYF
TGTGCCAGCACCTTCCCCGGGTCTGCCATTCAGTACTTC
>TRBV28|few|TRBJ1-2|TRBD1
CASVHLGTVYGYTF
TGTGCCAGCGTGCATCTCGGGACAGTCTATGGCTACACCTTC
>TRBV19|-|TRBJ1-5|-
CASSLKSRQPQHF
TGTGCCAGTAGCCTAAAGTCGCGTCAGCCCCAGCATTTT
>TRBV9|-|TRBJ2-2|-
CASSVEDRSTGELFF
TGTGCCAGCAGCGTAGAGGACAGAAGCACCGGGGAGCTGTTTTTT
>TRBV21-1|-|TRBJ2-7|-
CASSKKRKTSGRELLYEQYF
TGTGCCAGCAGCAAAAAGAGGAAGACTAGCGGGAGGGAATTACTCTACGAGCAGTACTTC
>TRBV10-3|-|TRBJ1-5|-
CATDQGGGNQPQHF
TGTGCCACTGACCAAGGAGGGGGCAATCAGCCCCAGCATTTT
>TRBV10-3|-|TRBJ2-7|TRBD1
CAISESSGQGLGGSHEQYF
TGTGCCATCAGTGAGTCGTCGGGACAGGGTCTTGGCGGGAGTCACGAGCAGTACTTC
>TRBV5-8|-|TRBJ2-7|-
CASSTRAKGGYEQYF
TGTGCCAGCAGCACCCGGGCCAAAGGGGGCTACGAGCAGTACTTC
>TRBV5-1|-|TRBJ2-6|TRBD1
CASRGQPSSGANVLTF
TGCGCCAGCCGGGGACAGCCCTCCTCTGGGGCCAACGTCCTGACTTTC
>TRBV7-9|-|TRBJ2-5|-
CASSQSRETQYF
TGTGCCAGCAGCCAATCCAGAGAGACCCAGTACTTC
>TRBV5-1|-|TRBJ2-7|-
CASSLEPGSYEQYF
TGCGCCAGCAGCTTGGAACCAGGGTCCTACGAGCAGTACTTC
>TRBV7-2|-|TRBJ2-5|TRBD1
CASSDRVQETQYF
TGTGCCAGCAGCGACAGGGTTCAAGAGACCCAGTACTTC
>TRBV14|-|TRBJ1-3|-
CASSQSRGGNTIYF
TGTGCCAGCAGCCAATCCAGGGGTGGAAACACCATATATTTT
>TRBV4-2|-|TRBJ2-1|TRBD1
CASSQDPGTGFNEQFF
TGTGCCAGCAGCCAAGATCCAGGGACAGGGTTTAATGAGCAGTTCTTC
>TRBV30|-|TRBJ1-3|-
CAWSVRGYAGNTIYF
TGTGCCTGGAGTGTGAGAGGGTACGCTGGAAACACCATATATTTT
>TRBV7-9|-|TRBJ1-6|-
CASSLDSLNSPLHF
TGTGCCAGCAGCTTAGATTCCCTCAATTCACCCCTCCACTTT
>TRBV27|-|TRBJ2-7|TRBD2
CASSQGLVFEQYF
TGTGCCAGCAGCCAGGGACTAGTTTTCGAGCAGTACTTC
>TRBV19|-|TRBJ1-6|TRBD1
CASSILPGQGGSPLHF
TGTGCCAGTAGTATTCTCCCTGGACAGGGCGGGTCACCCCTCCACTTT
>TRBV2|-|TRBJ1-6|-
CASRGPEGSPLHF
TGTGCCAGCAGGGGCCCCGAGGGTTCACCCCTCCACTTT
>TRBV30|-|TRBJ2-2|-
CAWRQGTGELFF
TGTGCCTGGAGACAGGGCACCGGGGAGCTGTTTTTT
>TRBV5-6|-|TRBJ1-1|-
CASSLARLQGGAFF
TGTGCCAGCAGCTTGGCAAGGCTGCAGGGAGGAGCTTTCTTT
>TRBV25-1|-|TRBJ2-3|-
CARVEGTDTQYF
TGTGCCAGGGTGGAGGGCACAGATACGCAGTATTTT
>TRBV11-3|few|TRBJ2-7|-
CASNLVGQGYEQYF
TGTGCCAGCAACTTGGTAGGGCAGGGGTACGAGCAGTACTTC
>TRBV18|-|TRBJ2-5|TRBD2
CASSRGGAEETQYF
TGTGCCAGCTCACGCGGGGGGGCAGAAGAGACCCAGTACTTC
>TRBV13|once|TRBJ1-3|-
CASSLVVWTSERRGNTIYF
TGTGCCAGCAGCTTAGTGGTATGGACATCGGAAAGACGAGGAAACACCATATATTTT
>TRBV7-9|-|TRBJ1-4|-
CASSLALIQGANEKLFF
TGTGCCAGCAGCTTAGCGCTTATACAGGGTGCTAATGAAAAACTGTTTTTT
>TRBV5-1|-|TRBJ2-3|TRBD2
CASSLPAGTIDTQYF
TGCGCCAGCAGCTTACCAGCGGGGACCATTGATACGCAGTATTTT
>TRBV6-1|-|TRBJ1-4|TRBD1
CASSVQGANEKLFF
TGTGCCAGCAGCGTACAGGGGGCTAATGAAAAACTGTTTTTT
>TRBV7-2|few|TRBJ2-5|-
CASSLGHAPGGAETQYF
TGTGCCAGCAGCTTAGGCCATGCACCTGGGGGGGCAGAGACCCAGTACTTC
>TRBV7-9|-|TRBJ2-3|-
CASSILGTDTQYF
TGTGCCAGCAGCATACTAGGGACAGATACGCAGTATTTT
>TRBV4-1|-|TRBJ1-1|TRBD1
CASSPLGTGRSSGAFF
TGCGCCAGCAGCCCTTTGGGGACAGGGAGGTCCTCTGGAGCTTTCTTT
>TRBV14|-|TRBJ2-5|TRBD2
CASSQGLTSGGIQETQYF
TGTGCCAGCAGCCAAGGCCTGACTAGCGGGGGGATTCAAGAGACCCAGTACTTC
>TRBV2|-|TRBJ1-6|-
CASVLEGNNSPLHF
TGTGCCAGCGTTTTGGAGGGTAATAATTCACCCCTCCACTTT
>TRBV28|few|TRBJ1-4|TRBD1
CASSTSQGDRGYTNEKLFF
TGTGCCAGCAGTACGTCCCAGGGGGACAGGGGGTATACTAATGAAAAACTGTTTTTT
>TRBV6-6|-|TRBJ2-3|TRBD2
CASSYVRGGRADTQYF
TGTGCCAGCAGTTACGTTCGGGGAGGGCGGGCCGATACGCAGTATTTT
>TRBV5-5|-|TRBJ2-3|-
CASSLAGTYTDTQYF
TGTGCCAGCAGCTTGGCAGGGACTTACACAGATACGCAGTATTTT
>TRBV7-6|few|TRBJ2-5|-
CASSLSSTETQYF
TGTGCCAGCAGCTTGTCTAGTACGGAGACCCAGTACTTC
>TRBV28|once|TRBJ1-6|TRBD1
CASSPRTGGFAYNSPLHF
TGTGCCAGCAGTCCCAGGACAGGGGGCTTCGCCTATAATTCACCCCTCCACTTT
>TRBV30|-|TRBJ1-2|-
CAWSVWGDGYTF
TGTGCCTGGAGTGTTTGGGGGGATGGCTACACCTTC
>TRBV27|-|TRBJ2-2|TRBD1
CASSPGSGQGYTGELFF
TGTGCCAGCAGTCCCGGTTCAGGACAGGGGTACACCGGGGAGCTGTTTTTT
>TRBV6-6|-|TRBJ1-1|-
CASRRSRTENTEAFF
TGTGCCAGCAGAAGATCACGGACAGAGAACACTGAAGCTTTCTTT
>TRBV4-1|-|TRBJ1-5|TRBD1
CASSQEQGDLFQHF
TGCGCCAGCAGCCAAGAACAGGGGGATCTGTTCCAGCATTTT
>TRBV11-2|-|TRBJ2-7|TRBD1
CASSLGDRPRTITYEQYF
TGTGCCAGCAGCTTAGGGGACAGGCCGAGAACGATTACCTACGAGCAGTACTTC
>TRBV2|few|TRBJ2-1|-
CASSGGSARGEQFF
TGTGCCAGCAGTGGCGGCTCGGCCCGGGGTGAGCAGTTCTTC
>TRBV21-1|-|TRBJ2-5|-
CASGHPGQGKETQYF
TGTGCCAGCGGCCATCCGGGACAGGGGAAAGAGACCCAGTACTTC
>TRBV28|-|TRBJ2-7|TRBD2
CASSLGPPTSGRYYEQYF
TGTGCCAGCAGTTTAGGGCCGCCCACTAGCGGGAGATACTACGAGCAGTACTTC
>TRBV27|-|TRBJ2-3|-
CASSLGSGTDTQYF
TGTGCCAGCAGTTTAGGTAGCGGCACAGATACGCAGTATTTT
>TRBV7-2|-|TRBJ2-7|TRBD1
CASSWDSYYEQYF
TGTGCCAGCAGCTGGGACAGTTACTACGAGCAGTACTTC
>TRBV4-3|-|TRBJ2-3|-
CASSQDRGTTQYF
TGCGCCAGCAGCCAAGATCGGGGAACTACGCAGTATTTT
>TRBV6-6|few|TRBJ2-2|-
CASIQGESTDTGELFF
TGTGCCAGCATCCAAGGGGAATCTACGGACACCGGGGAGCTGTTTTTT
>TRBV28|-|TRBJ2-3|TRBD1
CASSSTWDRSGDTQYF
TGTGCCAGCAGTTCTACCTGGGACAGGAGTGGGGATACGCAGTATTTT